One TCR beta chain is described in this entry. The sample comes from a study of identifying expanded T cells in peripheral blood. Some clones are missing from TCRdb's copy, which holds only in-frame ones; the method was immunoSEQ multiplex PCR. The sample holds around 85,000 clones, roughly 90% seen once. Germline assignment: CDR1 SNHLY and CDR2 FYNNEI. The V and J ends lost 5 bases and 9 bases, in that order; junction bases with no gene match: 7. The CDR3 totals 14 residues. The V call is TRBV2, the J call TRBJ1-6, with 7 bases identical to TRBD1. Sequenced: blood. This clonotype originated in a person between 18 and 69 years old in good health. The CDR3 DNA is TGTGCCAGCAGTCCGACAGGGTCTGGTTCACCCCTCCACTTT. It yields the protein CASSPTGSGSPLHF. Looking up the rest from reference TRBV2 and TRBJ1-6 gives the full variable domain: EPEVTQTPSHQVTQMGQEVILRCVPISNHLYFYWYRQILGQKVEFLVSFYNNEISEKSEIFDDQFSVERPDGSNFTLKIRSTKLEDSAMYFCASSPTGSGSPLHFGNGTRLTVT.